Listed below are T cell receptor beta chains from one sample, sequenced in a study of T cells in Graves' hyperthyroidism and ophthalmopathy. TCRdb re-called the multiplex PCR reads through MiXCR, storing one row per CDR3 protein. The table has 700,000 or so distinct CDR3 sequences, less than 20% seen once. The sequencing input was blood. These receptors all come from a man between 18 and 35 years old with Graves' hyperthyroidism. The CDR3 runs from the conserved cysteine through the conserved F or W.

CDR3: CASRRVNEQFF
J: TRBJ2-1
V: TRBV28

CDR3: CASTDSIWPDTEAFF
J: TRBJ1-1
V: TRBV19

CDR3: CASRPRTGSNTEAFF
J: TRBJ1-1
V: TRBV2

CDR3: CASSFRRATYEQYF
J: TRBJ2-7
V: TRBV27

CDR3: CASSVEQGGSPLHF
J: TRBJ1-6
V: TRBV9

CDR3: CAWSVGQLNTEAFF
J: TRBJ1-1
V: TRBV30

CDR3: CASSEAGFTEAFF
J: TRBJ1-1
V: TRBV6-1

CDR3: CASIRQINTEAFF
J: TRBJ1-1
V: TRBV27

CDR3: CASSVGASGSSDTQYF
J: TRBJ2-3
V: TRBV9

CDR3: CASSQVGTGEQPQHF
J: TRBJ1-5
V: TRBV4-1

CDR3: CASSLFPAGAGTDTQYF
J: TRBJ2-3
V: TRBV7-3

CDR3: CASRLNLAATYNEQFF
J: TRBJ2-1
V: TRBV12-3/TRBV12-4

CDR3: CASSLSRAEAFF
J: TRBJ1-1
V: TRBV28